This entry describes one T cell receptor beta chain. This CDR3 contains 15 residues. V lost 0 bases to trimming and J lost 0 bases, with 6 bases between them. CDR1 is ENHRY, CDR2 SYGVKD, per germline. Measured with immunoSEQ multiplex PCR; TCRdb has only the in-frame clones, and not every one. The sample records 100,000 or so clones, roughly nine tenths being singletons. These data come from a study of PD-L1 blockade in urothelial cancer. The clonotype originates from a woman aged 80 or over with urothelial cancer. The chain links TRBV10-3 to TRBJ2-1; TRBD2 might be the D (5 bases). Material: PBMCs, obtained around atezolizumab (anti-PD-L1) treatment. For the CDR3, the DNA is TGTGCCATCAGTGAGTCAGGAGGCTCCTACAATGAGCAGTTCTTC. Translated: CAISESGGSYNEQFF.